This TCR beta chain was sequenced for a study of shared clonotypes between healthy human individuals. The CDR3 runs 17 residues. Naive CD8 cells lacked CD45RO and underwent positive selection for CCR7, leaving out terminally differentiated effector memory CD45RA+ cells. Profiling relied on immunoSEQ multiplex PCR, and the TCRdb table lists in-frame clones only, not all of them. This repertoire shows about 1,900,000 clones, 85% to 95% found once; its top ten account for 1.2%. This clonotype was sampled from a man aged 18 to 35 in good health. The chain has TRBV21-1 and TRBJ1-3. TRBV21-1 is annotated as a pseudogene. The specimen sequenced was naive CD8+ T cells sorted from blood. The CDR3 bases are TGTGCCAGCAGCAAAGCGGGGGGCTCCCCGCCTGGAAACACCATATATTTT. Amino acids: CASSKAGGSPPGNTIYF.